This TCR beta chain comes out of a study of T-cell reconstitution after alpha-beta-depleted transplantation in children. General study points: It was newly produced T cells that mostly accounted for T-cell counts and diversity one year after transplant.

The V gene's germline CDR1 is MNHEY and CDR2 SMNVEV (reference sequence). The length of the CDR3 is 15 residues. The ends lost 3 bases at V and 3 bases at J; junction bases unmatched: 3. A library of TCRbeta sequences, prepared with unique molecular identifiers, was generated. MiXCR was run by TCRdb on the PCR reads, yielding one entry per CDR3 protein. The sample lists just under 350,000 distinct CDR3 sequences, around 15% occurring once. Note on this clonotype: Its antigen remains unidentified.

Here the sequenced sample was PBMCs, mostly from graft donor cells, taken 360 days after TCRalphabeta/CD19-depleted stem cell transplant. This clonotype was sampled from a male patient aged 2-9 years who had a stem cell transplant for acute lymphoblastic leukemia, so the T cells may come from the graft donor. The J gene is TRBJ2-3, the V gene TRBV27; 10 bases line up with TRBD1. This CDR3 reads CASSFWDRGTDTQYF. The CDR3 DNA reads as TGTGCCAGCAGTTTTTGGGACAGGGGAACAGATACGCAGTATTTT.